The 22 T cell receptor beta chains listed next were all sequenced from one sample in a study of metastatic and nonmetastatic thyroid tumors. TCRdb reassembled clones from the PCR reads with MiXCR. The top ten clones hold 15% to 20% of a sample with about 39,000 clones, approximately 19% of them seen once. No patient received treatment before thyroid surgery. The source material was blood. Receptors were obtained from a female donor with papillary thyroid cancer or a benign thyroid nodule (not recorded which). Some clones in this sample may be carry-over from other donors' samples.

This clone was seen a handful of times. Other DNA sequences in this sample translate to the same CDR3. The J gene is TRBJ1-1, the V gene TRBV20-1; possibly TRBD1 for D (5 bases). V gave up 6 bases and J gave up 11 bases, with 28 bases separating them. CDR3 length: 15 amino acids. CDR1 and CDR2 from the germline V gene are DFQATT and SNEGSKA (reference sequence). The CDR3 region is CSASGGATLPRPAFF. CDR3 DNA: TGCAGTGCATCTGGAGGGGCCACACTGCCTCGGCCGGCTTTCTTT.

This clone was seen ten or more times. The chain links TRBV11-3 to TRBJ1-5; D not resolved. The CDR3 is 16 residues long. Germline V gene lookup returns CDR1 SGHNT and CDR2 YENEEA. Trimming pared 10 bases from V and 2 bases from J, leaving 21 bases between. The CDR3: CANPFRVFLGNQPQHF. The DNA of the CDR3 is TGTGCCAATCCCTTTCGGGTGTTCCTTGGCAATCAGCCCCAGCATTTT.

For this clone: The sample carries other DNA sequences with the same CDR3. The chain combines TRBV28 with TRBJ2-7; unclear D gene. CDR3 length: 13 amino acids. The V end was cut by 2 bases, the J end by 6 bases, with 11 bases between. The germline gives CDR1 MDHEN, CDR2 SYDVKM. The CDR3 here is CASSLLRRVEQYF. In DNA form, the CDR3 reads TGTGCCAGCAGTTTACTCCGACGAGTCGAGCAGTACTTC. The full variable domain, with the rest looked up from reference TRBV28 and TRBJ2-7, is DVKVTQSSRYLVKRTGEKVFLECVQDMDHENMFWYRQDPGLGLRLIYFSYDVKMKEKGDIPEGYSVSREKKERFSLILESASTNQTSMYLCASSLLRRVEQYFGPGTRLTVT.

This clone was detected many times. V is TRBV9 and J is TRBJ2-1; 8 bases agree with TRBD1. Germline assignment: CDR1 SGDLS and CDR2 YYNGEE. The J segment lost 2 bases and the V segment lost 2 bases, leaving 6 bases of the junction unmatched. CDR3 length equals 16 residues. The CDR3 DNA sequence: TGTGCCAGCAGCGTGGGGGGACAGGAGACCTACAATGAGCAGTTCTTC. This encodes CASSVGGQETYNEQFF.

The table lists this clone with many counts. This chain links TRBV6-4 with TRBJ2-1; possible D gene TRBD2, 5 bases. V was cut by 0 bases and J by 9 bases, with 9 bases left in between. Germline V CDR1 and CDR2: MRHNA, SNTAGT. The CDR3 runs to 13 residues. The CDR3 DNA is TGTGCCAGCAGTGACTCGACCGAGGGTGAGCAGTTCTTC. Amino acid sequence: CASSDSTEGEQFF.

This clone was seen at least ten times. The chain carries TRBV20-1 and TRBJ1-5; no clear D gene. The CDR3 has 15 residues. Deletions cut 2 bases from V and 6 bases from J, with 17 bases between. Per germline, CDR1 DFQATT and CDR2 SNEGSKA (reference sequence). The CDR3 reads CSARIPGQESQPQHF. The CDR3 DNA is TGCAGTGCTAGAATACCCGGGCAGGAAAGTCAGCCCCAGCATTTT.

This clone showed up just a few times. A much larger clone differs by one base, so this may be a read error. This chain joins TRBV25-1 and TRBJ2-3; 7 bases are shared with TRBD1. The V segment lost 6 bases and the J segment 2 bases; nucleotides outside the gene matches: 5. The CDR3 sequence is 14 residues long. CDR1 is MGHDK, CDR2 SYGVNS, per germline. In DNA form, the CDR3 reads TGTGCCAGCAGCATCGGGACAGCCACAGATACGCAGTATTTT. Translated, it gives CASSIGTATDTQYF.

On this clone itself: Just one base apart from a much larger clone, this may be a read error. The V and J genes are TRBV2 and TRBJ2-4; 9 bases are shared with TRBD1. J lost 2 bases, V lost 7 bases, and 6 bases had no gene match. Germline V lookup: CDR1 SNHLY, CDR2 FYNNEI. The CDR3 covers 15 residues. The CDR3 sequence is CASTGQGLPKNIQYF. The CDR3 nucleotides are TGTGCCAGCACCGGACAGGGGCTACCCAAAAACATTCAGTACTTC.

This clone was counted ten times or more. This chain connects TRBV5-5 to TRBJ2-1, with D possibly being TRBD2 (6 bases). Germline lookup yields CDR1 SGHKS and CDR2 YYEKEE (reference sequence). The CDR3 covers 15 residues. With 0 bases removed from V and 0 bases from J, the gap between germline ends came to 7 bases. The CDR3 is CASSLAGSSYNEQFF. CDR3 in DNA: TGTGCCAGCAGCTTGGCCGGGAGCTCCTACAATGAGCAGTTCTTC.

This clone is medium-sized within its sample. The chain links TRBV15 to TRBJ1-2; D possibly corresponds to TRBD1 (5 bases). The CDR3 is made up of 16 amino acids. Germline loops: CDR1 LNHNV, CDR2 YYDKDF (reference sequence). V was clipped by 2 bases and J by 0 bases, with 13 bases between them. The CDR3 DNA is TGTGCCACCAGCAGACAAAGCAGGGTAGCTAACTATGGCTACACCTTC. Amino acid sequence: CATSRQSRVANYGYTF.

This clone was recorded at least ten times. CDR3 region: CASTGWAGQETQYF. The CDR3 nucleotides read TGTGCCAGCACGGGTTGGGCGGGACAAGAGACCCAGTACTTC. The chain is built from TRBV2 and TRBJ2-5; maybe TRBD2 (6 bases). This CDR3 has 14 amino acids. Germline V gives CDR1 SNHLY, CDR2 FYNNEI. V was cut by 7 bases and J by 2 bases, with 14 bases left in between.

In the case of this clone: Being one base from a much bigger clone, this may be a read error. The rearrangement links TRBV29-1 to TRBJ2-1, with D hard to call. V was trimmed by 4 bases and J by 9 bases, leaving 10 bases between them. Germline V lookup: CDR1 SQVTM, CDR2 ANQGSEA. This CDR3 region has 11 residues. The DNA for the CDR3 is TGCAGCGTTGTCTATGTTTGTGAGCAGTTCTTC. Its translation: CSVVYVCEQFF.

DNA for the CDR3: TGCAGTGCTAGCGGACAGTGTGTAAGGCAAGAGACCCAGTACTTC. Residues: CSASGQCVRQETQYF. The chain joins TRBV20-1 to TRBJ2-5, with a possible D match to TRBD1 (6 bases). V gave up 3 bases and J gave up 2 bases, with 16 bases separating them. The CDR3 contains 15 residues. CDR1 is DFQATT and CDR2 is SNEGSKA in the germline V gene (reference sequence).

The chain links TRBV5-1 to TRBJ2-7, with D hard to call. This CDR3 has 15 amino acids. The ends were cut back, 3 bases at V and 3 bases at J, with 16 bases in the middle. Looked up from germline, CDR1 is SGHRS and CDR2 is YFSETQ. CDR3 bases: TGCGCCAGCAGCTCACGACACGTGGCATACTACGAGCAGTACTTC. Residues: CASSSRHVAYYEQYF.

As regards this clone: A read error may produce the germline difference seen at one junction end. Other DNA sequences of this sample code for an identical CDR3. The chain combines TRBV7-3 with TRBJ2-5, with D unresolved. Germline CDR1 is SGHTA and CDR2 is FQGTGA. The CDR3 sequence is 13 residues long. The CDR3 coding sequence is TGTGCCAGCAGCTCACTAAAGGGCGAGACACAGTACTTC. Residues: CASSSLKGETQYF.

This clone was observed a few times. A junction end diverges from the germline sequence, so it may reflect a read error. J is TRBJ1-2 and V is TRBV19; D might be TRBD1 (6 bases). CDR3 size: 12 residues. Germline V CDR1 and CDR2: LNHDA, SQIVND (reference sequence). The CDR3 DNA follows: TGTGCCAGTACCCGGGACAAATATGGTTACACCTTC. Translating gives CASTRDKYGYTF.

This chain connects TRBV30 to TRBJ2-1; D is unresolved. V was cut by 0 bases and J by 4 bases, with 7 bases left in between. Germline CDR1 and CDR2: GTSNPN and SVGIG (reference sequence). The CDR3 spans 13 residues. CDR3 DNA: TGTGCCTGGAGTGTAAGGTGGTACAATGAGCAGTTCTTC. Encoded protein: CAWSVRWYNEQFF.

As to this clone: A much larger clonotype is one base distant, so this may be a read error. The sample carries other DNA sequences with the same CDR3. The gene calls are TRBV29-1 and TRBJ2-2; a weak D match, TRBD2 (5 bases). CDR3 length: 12 residues. Germline V gene sequence: CDR1 SQVTM, CDR2 ANQGSEA. For the CDR3, the DNA is TGCAGCGCTAGCCCGGGCCCCGGGGAGCTGTTTTTC. Protein sequence: CSASPGPGELFF.

This clone was seen repeatedly, ten times or more. The chain recombines TRBV7-8 with TRBJ1-2, with unresolved D. The CDR3 has 14 residues. The germline gives CDR1 SGHVS, CDR2 FQNEAQ. Trimming took off 2 bases at V and 0 bases at J, with 7 bases between the two ends. The CDR3: CASSLQTANYGYTF. CDR3 DNA: TGTGCCAGCAGCTTACAGACGGCTAACTATGGCTACACCTTC.

This clone was seen a single time. V usage is TRBV25-1 and J usage is TRBJ2-7; maybe TRBD2 (6 bases). Germline CDR1 and CDR2: MGHDK and SYGVNS. The V gene lost 1 base and the J gene lost 7 bases, with 20 bases spanning the gap. This CDR3 has 16 residues. This CDR3 reads CASSELLGGLMREQYF. The CDR3 DNA sequence: TGTGCCAGCAGTGAATTACTTGGGGGGTTGATGCGGGAGCAGTACTTC.

Many counts were recorded for this clone. The chain has TRBV28 and TRBJ1-4, with 7 bases identical to TRBD1. The CDR3 sequence is 15 residues long. J lost 11 bases, V lost 2 bases, and 11 bases had no gene match. Germline CDR1 and CDR2: MDHEN and SYDVKM. CDR3 DNA sequence: TGTGCCAGCAGTTTACCCGGGACAGCCCCGGGGAAACTGTTTTTT. It yields the protein CASSLPGTAPGKLFF.

This clone was recorded many times. CDR3 amino acids: CASSTKGQAKTQYF. The CDR3 bases are TGTGCCAGCAGCACCAAAGGACAGGCAAAGACCCAGTACTTC. The chain is built from TRBV11-3 and TRBJ2-5; 7 positions match TRBD1. CDR3 size: 14 residues. J gave up 6 bases and V 5 bases, and 9 bases lay outside the gene matches. Germline V gene lookup returns CDR1 SGHNT and CDR2 YENEEA.